This TCR beta chain was identified during a study of T cell responses to AZD1222 COVID-19 vaccine. On the study more broadly: Pooling of second doses given at about 4 or about 12 weeks was done. Broader study findings: Baseline seropositives among AZD1222 recipients totaled only five to seven. The repertoires were collected only after the peak T cell response. Spike-specific TCR breadth and depth went up after people got two AZD1222 doses.

The table came from immunoSEQ multiplex PCR; TCRdb's copy has only in-frame clones and leaves some out. Seen here are tens of thousands of clones, roughly 88% observed once, and the top ten hold roughly 8.7%. As regards this clone: Its antigen is not identified.

V lost 0 bases and J lost 7; bases outside the gene matches: 12. Germline V gene data show CDR1 as SGHRS and CDR2 as YFSETQ. The CDR3 covers 16 residues. The sequencing here drew on peripheral blood, taken on day 0 of AZD1222 vaccination. The TCR comes from an adult in good health. This chain joins TRBV5-1 and TRBJ2-7, with 8 bases lining up with TRBD2. The CDR3 reads CASSLGTGLGGREQYF. The CDR3 DNA sequence: TGCGCCAGCAGCTTGGGGACGGGACTAGGGGGACGGGAGCAGTACTTC.